The entry below gives a single T cell receptor (beta chain) sequence along with its context. Seattle's enrolled individuals joined amid active infection and were then monitored longitudinally. The record originates from a study of blood T cell repertoires in COVID-19. Across the whole study: Samples came from the United States, Italy and Spain, spanning acute and convalescent COVID-19. In each case, the material was cDNA or gDNA derived from T cells, B-cell-depleted T cells, or PBMCs.

Deletions cut 8 bases from V and 7 bases from J, with 12 bases between. Germline CDR1 reads MNHEY; CDR2 reads SVGAGI. This CDR3 has 12 amino acids. In the authors' workflow: Nucleated cell counts were estimated from reference gene primer amplification. The table came from immunoSEQ multiplex PCR; TCRdb's copy has only in-frame clones and leaves some out. V and J calls and clone size are copied from that table; D and trimming were computed from the DNA. The sample contains approximately 140,000 clones, around 84% of which appear only once. The chain employs TRBV6-5 and TRBJ2-1, with a tentative D call TRBD2 (5 bases). Sequencing was carried out using peripheral blood. This sequence was found in a young man with COVID-19, enrolled during active disease. CDR3 bases: TGTGCCAGCGGGAGACATCCGAATGAGCAGTTCTTC. This sequence encodes CASGRHPNEQFF.